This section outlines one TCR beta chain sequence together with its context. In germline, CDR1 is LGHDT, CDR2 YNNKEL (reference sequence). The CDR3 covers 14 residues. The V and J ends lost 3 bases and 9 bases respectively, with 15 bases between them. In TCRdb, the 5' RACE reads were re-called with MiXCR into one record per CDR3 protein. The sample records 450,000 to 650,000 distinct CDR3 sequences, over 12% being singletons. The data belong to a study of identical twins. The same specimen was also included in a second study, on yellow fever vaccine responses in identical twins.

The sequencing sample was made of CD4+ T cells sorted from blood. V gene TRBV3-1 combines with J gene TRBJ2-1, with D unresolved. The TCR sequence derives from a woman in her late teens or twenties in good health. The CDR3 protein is CASSQGLGSGEQFF. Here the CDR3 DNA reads TGTGCCAGCAGCCAGGGGTTGGGTTCAGGTGAGCAGTTCTTC.